These 5 T cell receptor beta chains share one sample of origin, sequenced in a study of cytomegalovirus exposure and HLA in healthy donors. This PCR relied on a set of 60 Vbeta primers and 13 Jbeta primers. Here immunoSEQ multiplex PCR was the method, and the copy in TCRdb shows in-frame clones only, minus some. Seen here are under 140,000 clones, 65% to 80% observed once, and the top ten hold roughly 6.2%. The sequencing sample was made of PBMCs. All receptors derive from a man aged 25-40 years in good health and CMV-seropositive.

This rearrangement joins TRBV13 to TRBJ1-2; D is perhaps TRBD1 (5 bases). CDR1 is PRHDT, CDR2 FYEKMQ, per germline (reference sequence). This CDR3 spans 14 amino acids. The germline V and J ends were trimmed by 4 bases and 7 bases, with 16 bases remaining between them. CDR3 loop: CASSSSPGTAGYTF. CDR3 sequence (DNA): TGTGCCAGCAGCTCCTCCCCCGGGACTGCTGGCTACACCTTC.

This sequence joins TRBV25-1 and TRBJ1-4; 8 positions agree with TRBD1. V trimming: 5 bases; J trimming: 10 bases; junction bases outside the gene matches: 12. Germline V gene data show CDR1 as MGHDK and CDR2 as SYGVNS. CDR3 size: 15 residues. This CDR3 reads CASSRTGQARGKLFF. CDR3 coding DNA: TGTGCCAGCAGTCGAACGGGACAGGCCCGGGGAAAACTGTTTTTT.

V usage is TRBV2 and J usage is TRBJ2-7, with TRBD2 as a possible D gene (6 bases). Germline values: CDR1 SNHLY, CDR2 FYNNEI. The V end lost 1 base, the J end lost 0 bases, and 13 bases lay between the germline ends. This CDR3 has 16 residues. CDR3 residues: CASSEVSRESSYEQYF. In DNA, the CDR3 is TGTGCCAGCAGTGAAGTTTCACGGGAGAGCTCCTACGAGCAGTACTTC.

The rearrangement uses TRBV7-3 and TRBJ1-1; D ambiguous. The V end lost 3 bases, the J end lost 1 base, and 6 bases lay between the germline ends. Germline V lookup: CDR1 SGHTA, CDR2 FQGTGA. This CDR3 has 13 residues. This CDR3 reads CASSFRANTEAFF. CDR3 in DNA: TGTGCCAGCAGCTTTAGAGCGAACACTGAAGCTTTCTTT.

The V gene is TRBV6-1, the J gene TRBJ1-1; maybe TRBD1 (5 bases). CDR1 is MNHNS, CDR2 SASEGT, per germline. Between the trimmed V and J ends, which lost 6 bases and 0 bases, there was a span of 11 bases. The CDR3 contains 14 residues. The CDR3 loop is CASRRQSMNTEAFF. The CDR3 coding sequence is TGTGCCAGCAGGAGACAGTCCATGAACACTGAAGCTTTCTTT.